This T cell receptor (beta chain) was found in a study of metastatic and nonmetastatic thyroid tumors. Study-wide points: As reported, TCR beta diversity in blood and tumor was significantly higher in malignant thyroid tumors than in benign nodules.

TCRdb re-processed the PCR reads through MiXCR. The table has tens of thousands of clones, 15% to 20% seen once. Thyroid surgery was performed in patients who had received no treatment beforehand. Many counts were recorded for this clone. No antigen is known for it. This receptor was taken from a female donor with papillary thyroid cancer or a benign thyroid nodule (not recorded which). Some clones in this sample may be carry-over from other donors' samples. The sequencing input was blood.

This CDR3 reads CASKRTGADEQYF. CDR3 bases: TGTGCCAGCAAAAGGACAGGGGCGGACGAGCAGTACTTC. V gene TRBV2 combines with J gene TRBJ2-7, with 9 bases that match TRBD1. CDR1 and CDR2 (germline): SNHLY, FYNNEI. This CDR3 contains 13 residues. V gave up 7 bases and J gave up 5 bases; unmatched junction bases: 6.